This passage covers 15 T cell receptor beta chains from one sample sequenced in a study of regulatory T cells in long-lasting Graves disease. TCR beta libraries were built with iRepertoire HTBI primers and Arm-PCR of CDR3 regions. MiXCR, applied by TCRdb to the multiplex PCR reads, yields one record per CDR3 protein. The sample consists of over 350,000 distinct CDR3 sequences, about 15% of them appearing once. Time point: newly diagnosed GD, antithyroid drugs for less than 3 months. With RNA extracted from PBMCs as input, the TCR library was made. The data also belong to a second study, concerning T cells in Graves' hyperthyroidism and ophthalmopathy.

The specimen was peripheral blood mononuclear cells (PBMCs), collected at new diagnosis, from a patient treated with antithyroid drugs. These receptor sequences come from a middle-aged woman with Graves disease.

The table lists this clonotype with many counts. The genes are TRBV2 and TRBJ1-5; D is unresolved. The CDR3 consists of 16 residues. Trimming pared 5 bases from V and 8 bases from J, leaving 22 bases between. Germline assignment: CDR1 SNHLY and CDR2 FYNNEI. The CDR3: CASSTSRTPSGEPQHF. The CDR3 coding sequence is TGTGCCAGCAGTACTTCACGGACCCCGTCGGGAGAGCCCCAGCATTTT.

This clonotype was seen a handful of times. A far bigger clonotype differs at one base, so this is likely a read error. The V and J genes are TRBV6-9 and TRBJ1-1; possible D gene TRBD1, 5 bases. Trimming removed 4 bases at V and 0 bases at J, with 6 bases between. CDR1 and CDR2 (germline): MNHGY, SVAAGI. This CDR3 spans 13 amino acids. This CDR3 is CASSWGLNTEAFF. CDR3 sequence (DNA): TGTGCCAGCAGTTGGGGACTGAACACTGAAGCTTTCTTT.

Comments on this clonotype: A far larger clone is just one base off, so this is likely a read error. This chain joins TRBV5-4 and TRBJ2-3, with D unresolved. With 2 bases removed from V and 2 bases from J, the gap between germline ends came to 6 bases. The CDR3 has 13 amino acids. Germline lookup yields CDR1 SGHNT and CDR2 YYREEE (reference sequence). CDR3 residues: CASSFPDTDTQYF. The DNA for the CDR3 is TGTGCCAGCAGCTTCCCAGACACAGATACGCAGTATTTT.

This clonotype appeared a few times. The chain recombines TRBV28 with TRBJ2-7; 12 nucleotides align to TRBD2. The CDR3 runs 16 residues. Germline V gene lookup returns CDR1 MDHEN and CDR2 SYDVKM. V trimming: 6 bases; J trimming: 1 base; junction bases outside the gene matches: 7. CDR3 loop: CASSVVTSGRSYEQYF. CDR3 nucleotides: TGTGCCAGCAGCGTGGTGACTAGCGGGAGATCCTACGAGCAGTACTTC.

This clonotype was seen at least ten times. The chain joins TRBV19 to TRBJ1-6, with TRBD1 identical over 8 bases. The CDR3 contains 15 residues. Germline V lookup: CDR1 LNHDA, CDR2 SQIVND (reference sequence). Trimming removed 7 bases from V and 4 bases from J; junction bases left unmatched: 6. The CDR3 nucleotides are TGTGCCAGTACCACCGGGACAGGTTATAATTCACCCCTCCACTTT. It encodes CASTTGTGYNSPLHF.

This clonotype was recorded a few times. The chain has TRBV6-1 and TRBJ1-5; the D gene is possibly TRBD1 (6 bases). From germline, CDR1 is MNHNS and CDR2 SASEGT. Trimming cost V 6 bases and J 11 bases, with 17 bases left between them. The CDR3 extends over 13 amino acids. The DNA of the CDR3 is TGTGCCAGCAGAGAACAGGGAGAGGAGACCCAGCATTTT. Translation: CASREQGEETQHF.

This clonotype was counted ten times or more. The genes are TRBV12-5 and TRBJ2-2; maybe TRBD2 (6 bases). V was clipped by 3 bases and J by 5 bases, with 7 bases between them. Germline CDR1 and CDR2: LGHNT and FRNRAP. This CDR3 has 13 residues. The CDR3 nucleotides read TGTGCTAGTGGTTTACGGGGGACCGGGGAGCTGTTTTTT. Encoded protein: CASGLRGTGELFF.

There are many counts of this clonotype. The CDR3 bases are TGTGCCAGCAGCCAAGGCGGGGGGTTTATCCGCACAGATACGCAGTATTTT. Protein sequence: CASSQGGGFIRTDTQYF. The chain is built from TRBV14 and TRBJ2-3, with TRBD2 matching 8 bases. J gave up 1 base and V 1 base, and 7 bases lay outside the gene matches. Germline V CDR1 and CDR2: SGHDN, FVKESK. There are 17 residues in the CDR3.

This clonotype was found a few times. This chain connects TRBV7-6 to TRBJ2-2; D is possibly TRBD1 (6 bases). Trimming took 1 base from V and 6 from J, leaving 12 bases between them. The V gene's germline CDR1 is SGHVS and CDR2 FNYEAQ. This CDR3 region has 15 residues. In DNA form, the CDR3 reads TGTGCCAGCAGCTTAGGGGGAGCAGGGGCCGGGGAGCTGTTTTTT. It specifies CASSLGGAGAGELFF.

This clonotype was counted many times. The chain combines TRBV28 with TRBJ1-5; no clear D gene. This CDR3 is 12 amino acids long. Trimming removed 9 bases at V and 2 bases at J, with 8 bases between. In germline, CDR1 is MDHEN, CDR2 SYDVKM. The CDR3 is CASRVGNQPQHF. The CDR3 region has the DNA TGTGCCAGTAGGGTCGGCAATCAGCCCCAGCATTTT.

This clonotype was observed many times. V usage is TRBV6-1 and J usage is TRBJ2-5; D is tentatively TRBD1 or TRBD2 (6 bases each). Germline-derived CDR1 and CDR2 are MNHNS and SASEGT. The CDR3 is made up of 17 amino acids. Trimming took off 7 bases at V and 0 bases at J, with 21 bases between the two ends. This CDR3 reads CASMFSLGGPYQETQYF. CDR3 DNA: TGTGCCAGCATGTTCTCGTTGGGGGGCCCATACCAAGAGACCCAGTACTTC.

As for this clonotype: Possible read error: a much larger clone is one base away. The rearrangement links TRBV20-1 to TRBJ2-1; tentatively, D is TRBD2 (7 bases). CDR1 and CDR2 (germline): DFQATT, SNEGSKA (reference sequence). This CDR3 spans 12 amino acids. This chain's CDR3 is CSAGGAYNDQFF. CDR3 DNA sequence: TGCAGTGCGGGGGGGGCTTACAATGATCAGTTCTTC.

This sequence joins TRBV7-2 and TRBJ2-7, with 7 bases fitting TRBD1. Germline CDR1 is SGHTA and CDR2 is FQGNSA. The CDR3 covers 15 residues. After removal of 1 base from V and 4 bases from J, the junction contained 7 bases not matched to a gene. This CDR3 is CASSLVGDRVYEQYF. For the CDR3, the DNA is TGTGCCAGCAGCTTAGTCGGTGACAGGGTATACGAGCAGTACTTC.

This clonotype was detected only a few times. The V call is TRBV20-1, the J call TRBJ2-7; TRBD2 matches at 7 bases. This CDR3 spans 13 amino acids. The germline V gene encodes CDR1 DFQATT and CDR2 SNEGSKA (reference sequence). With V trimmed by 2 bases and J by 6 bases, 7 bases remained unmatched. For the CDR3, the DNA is TGCAGTGCTAGATGGAGTTTAGCGGGCGAGCAGTACTTC. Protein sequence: CSARWSLAGEQYF.

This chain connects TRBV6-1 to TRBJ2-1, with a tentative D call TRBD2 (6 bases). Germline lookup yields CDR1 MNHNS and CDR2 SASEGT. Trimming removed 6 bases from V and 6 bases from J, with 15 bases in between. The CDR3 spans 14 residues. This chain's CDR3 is CASREEEGPNEQFF. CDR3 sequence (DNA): TGTGCCAGCAGGGAGGAGGAGGGCCCCAATGAGCAGTTCTTC.